The clone carrying this TCR beta chain was observed a few times. Its specificity is not known. This sample is drawn from a study of human T cells and chemical hapten exposure. Whole-study context: Patch tests put 0.01% DPC on the upper back, read at 6 days. Study conclusions and caveats: Expanded TCRs were compared with controls, and the expanded TCRs formed significantly more large CDR3 similarity clusters.

Separate cDNA molecules received unique molecular identifiers, which the library attached to them. MiXCR was run by TCRdb on the RACE reads, yielding one entry per CDR3 protein. The sample contains roughly 380,000 distinct CDR3 sequences, about 6% of which appear only once. Trimming stripped 10 bases from V and 2 bases from J, with 17 bases between. The germline gives CDR1 LNHDA, CDR2 SQIVND (reference sequence). There are 14 residues in the CDR3. Specified time point: patch test 2, 6 weeks after DPC sensitization. Treatment here: therapeutic diphenylcyclopropenone sensitization with weekly scalp DPC. Total RNA was isolated from whole blood that had not been fractionated.

This TCR was recovered from a woman under 30 with alopecia areata. Some clones in this sample may be carry-over from other donors' samples. The sample was whole blood, taken in connection with sensitization to the hapten diphenylcyclopropenone (DPC). The chain has TRBV19 and TRBJ1-2; D ambiguous. DNA for the CDR3: TGTGCCACCCTCCCTCTGGCAGACAACTATGGCTACACCTTC. It is translated as CATLPLADNYGYTF.